Below are 18 T cell receptor beta chains sequenced from a single sample in a study of PD-1 blockade in mismatch repair-deficient tumors. Sequencing was performed with immunoSEQ multiplex PCR; in TCRdb, only in-frame clones are kept and a portion is missing. Of approximately 15,000 clones in the sample, approximately 80% were seen once. Their antigen targets remain unknown. The time point here: roughly 9-day in vitro stimulation with candidate neoantigen peptide 5. Material: cells cultured in vitro, obtained from a patient treated with pembrolizumab. Receptors originate from an adult with mismatch repair-deficient cancer.

In the case of this clone: One junction end disagrees with the germline gene, perhaps due to a read error. The chain is built from TRBV7-7 and TRBJ2-5; 7 bases match TRBD2. Germline V gives CDR1 SSHAT, CDR2 FNYEAQ (reference sequence). This CDR3 has 14 amino acids. The CDR3 sequence is CASSASGIQETQYF. The DNA for the CDR3 is TGTGCTAGCAGCGCTAGCGGCATTCAAGAGACCCAGTACTTC.

This clone was detected only once. The J gene is TRBJ2-7, the V gene TRBV7-2, with unresolved D. CDR1 and CDR2 (germline): SGHTA, FQGNSA. This CDR3 region has 14 residues. Trimming stripped 1 base from V and 5 bases from J, with 12 bases between. This CDR3 reads CASSLELGTHEQYF. Here the CDR3 DNA reads TGTGCCAGCAGCTTAGAATTGGGCACCCACGAGCAGTACTTC. Variable domain in full (rest from reference TRBV7-2 and TRBJ2-7): GAGVSQSPSNKVTEKGKDVELRCDPISGHTALYWYRQSLGQGLEFLIYFQGNSAPDKSGLPSDRFSAERTGGSVSTLTIQRTQQEDSAVYLCASSLELGTHEQYFGPGTRLTVT.

Only one count was recorded for this clone. The chain joins TRBV2 to TRBJ2-1; no clear D gene. V was clipped by 5 bases and J by 3 bases, with 11 bases between them. Looked up from germline, CDR1 is SNHLY and CDR2 is FYNNEI. CDR3 length equals 14 residues. CDR3 region: CASSPRADYNEQFF. In DNA form, the CDR3 reads TGTGCCAGCAGTCCTCGGGCGGACTACAATGAGCAGTTCTTC. The variable domain in full, with the rest retrieved from reference TRBV2 and TRBJ2-1, is EPEVTQTPSHQVTQMGQEVILRCVPISNHLYFYWYRQILGQKVEFLVSFYNNEISEKSEIFDDQFSVERPDGSNFTLKIRSTKLEDSAMYFCASSPRADYNEQFFGPGTRLTVL.

The rearrangement links TRBV11-2 to TRBJ2-5, with 11 positions matching TRBD2. The germline V gene has CDR1 SGHAT and CDR2 FQNNGV. V lost 5 bases and J lost 5; bases outside the gene matches: 16. The CDR3 contains 18 residues. The CDR3 spells CASSPGLAGKIWGETQYF. The CDR3 DNA sequence: TGTGCCAGCAGCCCCGGACTAGCGGGCAAAATCTGGGGGGAGACCCAGTACTTC. Variable domain in full (rest from reference TRBV11-2 and TRBJ2-5): EAGVAQSPRYKIIEKRQSVAFWCNPISGHATLYWYQQILGQGPKLLIQFQNNGVVDDSQLPKDRFSAERLKGVDSTLKIQPAKLEDSAVYLCASSPGLAGKIWGETQYFGPGTRLLVL.

This chain links TRBV27 with TRBJ2-2, with 9 bases identical to TRBD1. The CDR3 contains 15 residues. CDR1 and CDR2 from the germline V gene are MNHEY and SMNVEV (reference sequence). J was trimmed by 6 bases and V by 4 bases; bases with no gene match: 6. The CDR3 DNA follows: TGTGCCAGCAGTTATTGGACAGGGGATGCCGGGGAGCTGTTTTTT. Its translation: CASSYWTGDAGELFF.

This clone has just a few counts. V is TRBV7-9 and J is TRBJ2-7, with D perhaps matching TRBD1 (6 bases). The germline V gene encodes CDR1 SEHNR and CDR2 FQNEAQ (reference sequence). The CDR3 contains 13 residues. The germline V and J ends were trimmed by 6 bases and 3 bases, with 12 bases remaining between them. The DNA of the CDR3 is TGTGCCAGCAGAGCGCTAGGGGGCTACGAGCAGTACTTC. This codes for CASRALGGYEQYF.

Worth noting for this clone: The sample contains more than one DNA sequence encoding this CDR3. The rearrangement joins TRBV5-1 to TRBJ1-5; no clear D gene. The germline V and J ends were trimmed by 0 bases and 5 bases, with 12 bases remaining between them. CDR3 size: 15 residues. Germline CDR1 is SGHRS and CDR2 is YFSETQ. The CDR3 sequence: CASSLAGDGYQPQHF. The CDR3 bases are TGCGCCAGCAGCTTGGCGGGAGACGGATATCAGCCCCAGCATTTT. Together with reference TRBV5-1 and TRBJ1-5, the CDR3 gives the full variable domain: KAGVTQTPRYLIKTRGQQVTLSCSPISGHRSVSWYQQTPGQGLQFLFEYFSETQRNKGNFPGRFSGRQFSNSRSEMNVSTLELGDSALYLCASSLAGDGYQPQHFGDGTRLSIL.

This clone was counted only a few times. The V gene is TRBV19, the J gene TRBJ2-7, with TRBD2 matching over 10 bases. This CDR3 comprises 16 residues. Germline assignment: CDR1 LNHDA and CDR2 SQIVND (reference sequence). The V gene end was trimmed by 5 bases and the J gene end by 4 bases; junction bases not matched to a gene: 11. As DNA, the CDR3 is TGTGCCAGTAGTCGAGCCCTAGCGGGAGACGGGTACGAGCAGTACTTC. This encodes CASSRALAGDGYEQYF.

The chain carries TRBV7-9 and TRBJ2-2; possible D gene TRBD1, 6 bases. Germline V lookup: CDR1 SEHNR, CDR2 FQNEAQ (reference sequence). The CDR3 totals 15 residues. V was clipped by 4 bases and J by 5 bases, with 14 bases between them. The CDR3 region is CASSSLFQGTGELFF. The CDR3 DNA follows: TGTGCCAGCAGCTCCCTGTTCCAGGGGACCGGGGAGCTGTTTTTT.

The rearrangement links TRBV10-3 to TRBJ2-1; TRBD2 agrees at 12 bases. The CDR3 covers 18 residues. The V and J ends lost 2 bases and 7 bases, in that order; junction bases with no gene match: 12. Germline V CDR1 and CDR2: ENHRY, SYGVKD. CDR3 amino acids: CAISEGPHLAGGPNEQFF. CDR3 DNA sequence: TGTGCCATCAGTGAGGGGCCCCACCTAGCGGGAGGGCCGAATGAGCAGTTCTTC.

This clone was seen more than once but under ten times. The chain is built from TRBV4-1 and TRBJ1-5; TRBD1 is a possible D gene (6 bases). V gave up 1 base and J gave up 11 bases, with 18 bases separating them. Germline loops: CDR1 MGHRA, CDR2 YSYEKL. This CDR3 is 15 amino acids long. CDR3 in amino acids: CASSQARAGVWTQHF. CDR3 in DNA: TGCGCCAGCAGCCAAGCCAGGGCAGGGGTGTGGACCCAGCATTTT.

This chain's CDR3 is CASSLAGYGQDGYTF. CDR3 DNA sequence: TGCGCCAGCAGCTTGGCCGGGTATGGGCAGGATGGCTACACCTTC. The chain couples TRBV5-1 to TRBJ1-2; D is unclear. From germline, CDR1 is SGHRS and CDR2 YFSETQ. CDR3 length equals 15 residues. Trimming took 0 bases from V and 6 from J, leaving 15 bases between them.

The chain couples TRBV5-1 to TRBJ2-2; 8 bases fit TRBD1. V shed 3 bases, J shed 5 bases, and the junction held 9 bases outside the gene matches. The CDR3 totals 16 residues. Germline CDR1 and CDR2: SGHRS and YFSETQ. CDR3 bases: TGCGCCAGCAGCTCACCCGAGACAGGGGATACCGGGGAGCTGTTTTTT. It yields the protein CASSSPETGDTGELFF.

This rearrangement joins TRBV7-2 to TRBJ1-3; TRBD1 is a possible D gene (6 bases). Germline CDR1 reads SGHTA; CDR2 reads FQGNSA. Trimming removed 4 bases at V and 0 bases at J, with 16 bases between. This CDR3 is 17 amino acids long. CDR3 region: CASSYRGGLVSGNTIYF. The DNA of the CDR3 is TGTGCCAGCAGCTATAGAGGGGGACTAGTCTCTGGAAACACCATATATTTT.

The chain links TRBV7-9 to TRBJ2-7; D is possibly TRBD1 (6 bases). CDR3 size: 15 residues. Trimming removed 4 bases from V and 6 bases from J, with 19 bases in between. Per the germline V gene, CDR1 is SEHNR and CDR2 is FQNEAQ (reference sequence). Here the CDR3 reads CASSSRQTGAGEQYF. In nucleotides, the CDR3 is TGTGCCAGCAGCTCCCGACAGACAGGAGCAGGCGAGCAGTACTTC. Supplemented by reference TRBV7-9 and TRBJ2-7, the full variable domain reads DTGVSQNPRHKITKRGQNVTFRCDPISEHNRLYWYRQTLGQGPEFLTYFQNEAQLEKSRLLSDRFSAERPKGSFSTLEIQRTEQGDSAMYLCASSSRQTGAGEQYFGPGTRLTVT.

The V call is TRBV5-1, the J call TRBJ2-1; tentative D call: TRBD2 (6 bases). CDR1 and CDR2 from the germline V gene are SGHRS and YFSETQ. This CDR3 contains 14 residues. The V end lost 1 base, the J end lost 8 bases, and 13 bases lay between the germline ends. CDR3 DNA sequence: TGCGCCAGCAGCTTGTGGGCCGCTAGCGATGAGCAGTTCTTC. As protein: CASSLWAASDEQFF.

The rearrangement joins TRBV6-1 to TRBJ1-1; D remains unclear. Germline assignment: CDR1 MNHNS and CDR2 SASEGT. This CDR3 region has 13 residues. V was cut by 5 bases and J by 1 base, with 8 bases left in between. CDR3 bases: TGTGCCAGCAGTCAGCGTACGAACACTGAAGCTTTCTTT. This encodes CASSQRTNTEAFF.

V and J are TRBV7-9 and TRBJ2-3; TRBD1 is a possible D gene (5 bases). CDR3 length equals 16 residues. V lost 7 bases and J lost 0, with 17 bases in between. The germline CDR1 and CDR2 sequences are SEHNR and FQNEAQ (reference sequence). CDR3 nucleotides: TGTGCCAGCATCTCTTCCAGGGTATCTAGCACAGATACGCAGTATTTT. Its protein is CASISSRVSSTDTQYF.